This T cell receptor (beta chain) came from a study of T cell changes during pregnancy in multiple sclerosis (dated by TCRdb to the late 2010s). Study-level background: The study examined how the T cell repertoire changed over the course of pregnancy in women with multiple sclerosis.

Libraries were prepared through the immunoSEQ multiplex PCR assay. TCRdb re-hosts the immuneACCESS table, in-frame sequences only. Its copies lack some clones; in the studies checked, an unresolved V gene accounts for under half of them, and the cause for the rest is not known. In this sample the table shows 85,000 to 90,000 clones, less than 95% of which occur a single time. The ten largest clonotypes hold around 2% of the sample. The CDR3 holds 14 amino acids from the cysteine to the phenylalanine. CDR3 DNA is the only sequence kept; it has 42 bases, read in frame from the first base. For CDR1 and CDR2, the germline V gene (reference sequence) lists SGHKS and YYEKEE. The junction shows trimming of 4 bases on V and 3 bases on J, and the gene matches do not reach 2 bases of it. This clone was observed a few times. No antigen is known for it. No per-base quality is available; no much larger clone lies one base away.

The chain links TRBV5-5 with TRBJ1-4, with TRBD1 matching 8 junction bases. This receptor was identified in a female donor in good health, enrolled as a control in a pregnancy study. This sample comprised peripheral blood, obtained in the first trimester of pregnancy. The sequence in DNA is TGTGCCAGCAGCCCGACAGGGGCTAATGAAAAACTGTTTTTT. Its amino acids are CASSPTGANEKLFF.